Below, 28 T cell receptor beta chains from the same sample are listed, as sequenced in a study of low-dose radiotherapy and immunotherapy resistance in tumors. Time point noted: after trial treatment. Treatment reported: LDRT plus nivolumab, ipilimumab, low-dose cyclophosphamide and aspirin (RACIN trial). TRAV- and TRBV-specific primers were used for first-strand cDNA, which covered alpha and beta chains. TCR amplification used approximately 19 PCR cycles, a constant-region primer and a V-primer adapter. MiXCR was run by TCRdb on the reads, yielding one entry per CDR3 protein. Counted here are 80,000 or so distinct CDR3 sequences, under 20% occurring once; the ten biggest clones make up less than 1.5%. The sample here was PBMCs, taken after low-dose radiotherapy plus immunotherapy. These receptors were collected from a male donor with prostate cancer.

Ten or more counts support this clonotype. This chain links TRBV28 with TRBJ2-5; 14 bases line up with TRBD2. This CDR3 has 16 residues. V lost 4 bases and J lost 5; bases outside the gene matches: 6. In germline, CDR1 is MDHEN, CDR2 SYDVKM. In nucleotides, the CDR3 is TGTGCCAGCAGTTGGGGACTAGCGGGAGTCCAGGAGACCCAGTACTTC. Residues: CASSWGLAGVQETQYF.

This chain uses TRBV15 with TRBJ2-1, with 8 bases identical to TRBD2. Trimming at V came to 0 bases and at J to 7 bases, leaving 8 bases not matched to a gene. In germline, CDR1 is LNHNV, CDR2 YYDKDF (reference sequence). This CDR3 spans 16 amino acids. CDR3 amino acids: CATSREGRGVGNEQFF. The CDR3 region has the DNA TGTGCCACCAGCAGAGAAGGGCGGGGGGTGGGGAATGAGCAGTTCTTC.

In this sample, this clonotype turned up many times. The chain joins TRBV20-1 to TRBJ2-7, with D perhaps matching TRBD2 (5 bases). Per germline, CDR1 DFQATT and CDR2 SNEGSKA (reference sequence). CDR3 length equals 14 residues. The V and J ends lost 3 bases and 0 bases respectively, with 12 bases between them. The CDR3 loop reads CSASGLASSYEQYF. CDR3 DNA sequence: TGCAGTGCTAGCGGGCTAGCCAGCTCCTACGAGCAGTACTTC.

About this clonotype: A far larger clone is one nucleotide away, so this likely arose from a read error. V usage is TRBV4-3 and J usage is TRBJ2-1; 9 bases agree with TRBD1. The CDR3 covers 14 residues. V trimming: 3 bases; J trimming: 10 bases; junction bases outside the gene matches: 7. CDR1 LGHNA and CDR2 YSLEER come from the germline V gene. CDR3 in amino acids: CASSHGTGSDEQFF. For the CDR3, the DNA is TGCGCCAGCAGCCACGGGACAGGGTCGGACGAGCAGTTCTTC.

The table lists this clonotype with many counts. This chain uses TRBV19 with TRBJ1-5; TRBD1 aligns across 9 bases. The germline V gene has CDR1 LNHDA and CDR2 SQIVND (reference sequence). This CDR3 has 16 amino acids. V shed 5 bases and J 1 base; nucleotides not matched to a gene: 6. The CDR3 region is CASSLGQGTSNQPQHF. The CDR3 bases are TGTGCCAGTAGTCTCGGACAGGGGACGAGCAATCAGCCCCAGCATTTT.

This clonotype occurred many times. CDR3 sequence: CAISEPDRGAAGELFF. CDR3 coding DNA: TGTGCCATCAGTGAGCCGGACAGGGGAGCGGCCGGGGAGCTGTTTTTT. The chain combines TRBV10-3 with TRBJ2-2; TRBD1 matches 9 bases. Per germline, CDR1 ENHRY and CDR2 SYGVKD. The CDR3 has 16 amino acids. V was clipped by 2 bases and J by 6 bases; unmatched bases: 7.

Details on this clonotype: A much larger clone sits a single nucleotide away, making a read error possible. This sequence joins TRBV27 and TRBJ1-6; no clear D gene. The CDR3 covers 15 residues. Germline lookup yields CDR1 MNHEY and CDR2 SMNVEV (reference sequence). Trimming shortened V by 0 bases and J by 8 bases, and 11 bases separated the two germline ends. The CDR3 loop is CASSLSRQDHSPLHF. CDR3 DNA sequence: TGTGCCAGCAGTTTATCGAGGCAGGACCATTCACCCCTCCACTTT.

This clonotype was found many times. The V gene is TRBV2, the J gene TRBJ2-7, with D perhaps matching TRBD1 (6 bases). The CDR3 is 15 amino acids. Trimming removed 5 bases from V and 5 bases from J, with 19 bases in between. The germline V gene encodes CDR1 SNHLY and CDR2 FYNNEI. CDR3: CASSQELGAWDEQYF. The CDR3 nucleotides read TGTGCCAGCAGTCAGGAGTTGGGGGCGTGGGACGAGCAGTACTTC.

There are many counts of this clonotype. The chain links TRBV2 to TRBJ1-1, with 7 positions matching TRBD1. The CDR3 runs 14 residues. Per germline, CDR1 SNHLY and CDR2 FYNNEI. V was clipped by 3 bases and J by 1 base; unmatched bases: 2. Here the CDR3 reads CASSEWDRNTEAFF. DNA of the CDR3: TGTGCCAGCAGTGAGTGGGACAGGAACACTGAAGCTTTCTTT.

Remarks on this clonotype: This may be a read error, as it is one base from a much larger clone. The V call is TRBV9, the J call TRBJ2-1; the D call may be TRBD1 or TRBD2 (5 bases each). Germline loops: CDR1 SGDLS, CDR2 YYNGEE. This CDR3 contains 16 residues. CDR3: CASSEVAGSSYNEQFF. The DNA of the CDR3 is TGTGCCAGTAGCGAAGTGGCAGGGAGCTCCTACAATGAGCAGTTCTTC.

This clonotype was seen repeatedly, ten times or more. The CDR3 DNA reads TGTGCCAGTAGTATGCCTCCGGGGACAGGAGGAAACACCATATATTTT. It translates to CASSMPPGTGGNTIYF. V is TRBV19 and J is TRBJ1-3, with 8 positions matching TRBD1. The CDR3 sequence is 16 residues long. CDR1 and CDR2 from the germline V gene are LNHDA and SQIVND (reference sequence). Losses at the gene ends were 3 bases for V and 4 bases for J; bases not matched to a gene: 8.

This clonotype was seen a handful of times. The chain links TRBV6-5 to TRBJ1-1, with a possible D match to TRBD1 (5 bases). This CDR3 contains 15 residues. V was pared by 5 bases and J by 1 base, with 14 bases between. Germline CDR1 is MNHEY and CDR2 is SVGAGI. The CDR3 sequence: CASSDPGHSNTEAFF. The CDR3 bases are TGTGCCAGCAGTGACCCGGGGCACTCGAACACTGAAGCTTTCTTT.

This clonotype was observed many times. The chain has TRBV28 and TRBJ1-2; D is undetermined. The V gene's germline CDR1 is MDHEN and CDR2 SYDVKM. Trimming took off 3 bases at V and 5 bases at J, with 13 bases between the two ends. The CDR3 extends over 14 amino acids. This CDR3 is CASSFPTFPYGYTF. CDR3 nucleotide sequence: TGTGCCAGCAGTTTCCCGACATTCCCATATGGCTACACCTTC.

In its sample, this clonotype was seen many times. The chain employs TRBV5-6 and TRBJ2-7; D might be TRBD1 (6 bases). V was clipped by 4 bases and J by 2 bases, with 19 bases between them. This CDR3 spans 16 amino acids. Germline assignment: CDR1 SGHDT and CDR2 YYEEEE. The chain's CDR3 is CASSPLRTANPYEQYF. In DNA, the CDR3 is TGTGCCAGCAGCCCACTCCGGACAGCGAATCCCTACGAGCAGTACTTC. Looking up the rest from reference TRBV5-6 and TRBJ2-7 gives the full variable domain: DAGVTQSPTHLIKTRGQQVTLRCSPKSGHDTVSWYQQALGQGPQFIFQYYEEEERQRGNFPDRFSGHQFPNYSSELNVNALLLGDSALYLCASSPLRTANPYEQYFGPGTRLTVT.

This clonotype occurred many times. CDR3 DNA: TGTGCCAGCAGGGGACTAGTAAGCACAGATACGCAGTATTTT. This encodes CASRGLVSTDTQYF. This sequence joins TRBV7-2 and TRBJ2-3, with 8 bases that match TRBD2. The CDR3 totals 14 residues. V trimming: 6 bases; J trimming: 0 bases; junction bases outside the gene matches: 2. Germline V gene data show CDR1 as SGHTA and CDR2 as FQGNSA.

This clonotype was seen repeatedly, ten times or more. The rearrangement uses TRBV4-1 and TRBJ2-1; 10 positions agree with TRBD2. CDR1 is MGHRA and CDR2 is YSYEKL in the germline V gene. The CDR3 is made up of 16 amino acids. After removal of 4 bases from V and 8 bases from J, the junction contained 11 bases not matched to a gene. The chain's CDR3 is CASSPGLAGAGDEQFF. The DNA of the CDR3 is TGCGCCAGCAGCCCCGGCCTAGCGGGAGCAGGCGATGAGCAGTTCTTC.

About this clonotype: A far more abundant clone sits one base away, making this likely a read error. The genes are TRBV5-8 and TRBJ2-1; D is unclear. The V gene's germline CDR1 is SGHTS and CDR2 YDEGEE. The ends were cut back, 2 bases at V and 9 bases at J, with 12 bases in the middle. The CDR3 contains 13 residues. The CDR3 here is CASSFMASSEQFF. As DNA, the CDR3 is TGTGCCAGCAGCTTTATGGCCTCTAGTGAGCAGTTCTTC.

As regards this clonotype: The likely explanation is a read error, given a far larger clone one base away. The chain is built from TRBV15 and TRBJ2-1; either TRBD1 or TRBD2 may fit D (7 bases each). Trimming stripped 3 bases from V and 13 bases from J, with 25 bases between. CDR1 is LNHNV and CDR2 is YYDKDF in the germline V gene (reference sequence). The CDR3 has 16 residues. The CDR3: CATSRGGTAQGETQFF. CDR3 nucleotide sequence: TGTGCCACCAGCAGGGGAGGGACAGCGCAAGGAGAGACCCAGTTCTTC. Full variable domain (missing parts from reference TRBV15 and TRBJ2-1): DAMVIQNPRYQVTQFGKPVTLSCSQTLNHNVMYWYQQKSSQAPKLLFHYYDKDFNNEADTPDNFQSRRPNTSFCFLDIRSPGLGDTAMYLCATSRGGTAQGETQFFGPGTRLTVL.

This clonotype has at least ten counts. The chain employs TRBV10-3 and TRBJ2-1, with TRBD2 matching 10 bases. Per the germline V gene, CDR1 is ENHRY and CDR2 is SYGVKD. The junction had 4 bases not matched to a gene; V was cut back by 5 bases and J by 0 bases. This CDR3 region has 16 residues. The CDR3 here is CAISPASGSSYNEQFF. The DNA for the CDR3 is TGTGCCATCAGTCCGGCTAGCGGGAGCTCCTACAATGAGCAGTTCTTC.

This clonotype has ten or more counts. The chain recombines TRBV3-1 with TRBJ1-4, with 7 positions matching TRBD1. Germline CDR1 and CDR2: LGHDT and YNNKEL (reference sequence). CDR3 length equals 16 residues. The V and J ends lost 4 bases and 0 bases, in that order; junction bases with no gene match: 5. CDR3 residues: CASSPRDRATNEKLFF. CDR3 in DNA: TGTGCCAGCAGCCCGAGAGACAGGGCAACTAATGAAAAACTGTTTTTT.

This clonotype was seen at least ten times. V is TRBV19 and J is TRBJ2-7, with D possibly being TRBD1 (5 bases). The V end lost 1 base, the J end lost 2 bases, and 21 bases lay between the germline ends. Germline V CDR1 and CDR2: LNHDA, SQIVND (reference sequence). The CDR3 spans 18 residues. The CDR3: CASSIGFAAQARPYEQYF. In DNA, the CDR3 is TGTGCCAGTAGTATAGGCTTCGCTGCACAGGCACGACCCTACGAGCAGTACTTC.

This clonotype occurred once. This may be a read error: a much more frequent sequence differs by one nucleotide. The chain carries TRBV27 and TRBJ2-3; the D call may be TRBD1 or TRBD2 (5 bases each). Germline loops: CDR1 MNHEY, CDR2 SMNVEV (reference sequence). Trimming took 2 bases from V and 8 from J, leaving 17 bases between them. The CDR3 runs to 15 residues. The chain's CDR3 is CASSLRDQVLGTQYF. The CDR3 region has the DNA TGTGCCAGCAGTTTACGGGACCAAGTTCTTGGTACGCAGTATTTT.

This clonotype came up many times. The chain links TRBV18 to TRBJ1-5; tentatively, D is TRBD1 (5 bases). V lost 6 bases, J lost 6 bases, and 15 bases lay in between. Germline lookup yields CDR1 KGHSH and CDR2 LQKENI. The CDR3 is made up of 14 amino acids. This CDR3 is CASSRAGDGQPQHF. Here the CDR3 DNA reads TGTGCCAGCTCCAGGGCTGGGGACGGTCAGCCCCAGCATTTT.

This rearrangement joins TRBV5-1 to TRBJ1-6, with D maybe TRBD1 (5 bases). The CDR3 is made up of 17 amino acids. V was clipped by 1 base and J by 7 bases, with 18 bases between them. In germline, CDR1 is SGHRS, CDR2 YFSETQ. The CDR3 DNA sequence: TGCGCCAGCAGCTTGACCGGGACGATCATAGAGAATTCACCCCTCCACTTT. Translation gives CASSLTGTIIENSPLHF. Full variable domain (outside the CDR3, taken from reference TRBV5-1 and TRBJ1-6): KAGVTQTPRYLIKTRGQQVTLSCSPISGHRSVSWYQQTPGQGLQFLFEYFSETQRNKGNFPGRFSGRQFSNSRSEMNVSTLELGDSALYLCASSLTGTIIENSPLHFGNGTRLTVT.

In this sample, this clonotype turned up many times. One end of the junction varies from germline; a read error may be responsible. The chain joins TRBV9 to TRBJ2-1; a possible D gene is TRBD2 (6 bases). The V gene's germline CDR1 is SGDLS and CDR2 YYNGEE. The CDR3 sequence is 16 residues long. CDR3 amino acids: CASSPVAGWSFNEQFF. The CDR3 DNA reads TGTGCCAGCAGCCCTGTGGCGGGATGGTCCTTCAATGAGCAGTTCTTC.

Concerning this clonotype itself: No conserved phenylalanine or tryptophan is present at the end of the CDR3, so a read error is the likely explanation. The chain recombines TRBV6-2 or TRBV6-3 with TRBJ2-3, with TRBD2 identical over 8 bases. CDR1 is MNHEY and CDR2 is SVGEGT in the germline V gene. The CDR3 totals 15 residues. CDR3 loop: CASSHSGGRSDTQYC. DNA of the CDR3: TGTGCCAGCAGTCACTCGGGAGGGAGGTCAGATACGCAGTATTGT.

This clonotype was counted at least ten times. The rearrangement joins TRBV5-1 to TRBJ2-1, with 14 positions matching TRBD2. With V trimmed by 3 bases and J by 10 bases, 6 bases remained unmatched. This CDR3 region has 15 residues. CDR1 and CDR2 (germline): SGHRS, YFSETQ. Here the CDR3 reads CASSSGLAGGEEQFF. CDR3 in DNA: TGCGCCAGCAGCTCTGGACTAGCGGGAGGCGAGGAGCAGTTCTTC.

Many counts were recorded for this clonotype. The CDR3 coding sequence is TGTGCCAGCAGTCGCCGGGGGGACCATTCCAATCAGCCCCAGCATTTT. As protein: CASSRRGDHSNQPQHF. The chain joins TRBV27 to TRBJ1-5, with a possible D match to TRBD1 (5 bases). The germline V and J ends were trimmed by 5 bases and 3 bases, with 17 bases remaining between them. This CDR3 is built from 16 residues. In germline, CDR1 is MNHEY, CDR2 SMNVEV (reference sequence).